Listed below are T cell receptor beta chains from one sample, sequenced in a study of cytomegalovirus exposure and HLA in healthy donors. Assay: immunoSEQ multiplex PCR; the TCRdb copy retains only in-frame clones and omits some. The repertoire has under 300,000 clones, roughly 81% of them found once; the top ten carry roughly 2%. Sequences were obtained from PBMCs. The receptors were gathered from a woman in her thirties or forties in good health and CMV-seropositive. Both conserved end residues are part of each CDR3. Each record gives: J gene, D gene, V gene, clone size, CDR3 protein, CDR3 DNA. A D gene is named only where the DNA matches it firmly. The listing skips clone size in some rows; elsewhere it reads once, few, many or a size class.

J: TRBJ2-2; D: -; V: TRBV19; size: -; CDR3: CASRTENSPGELFF; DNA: TGTGCCAGTCGGACAGAGAATTCCCCCGGGGAGCTGTTTTTT
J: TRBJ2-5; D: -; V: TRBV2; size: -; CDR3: CASSPGFVETQYF; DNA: TGTGCCAGCAGCCCAGGGTTTGTGGAGACCCAGTACTTC
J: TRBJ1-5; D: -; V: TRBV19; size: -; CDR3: CASSIDGGSINQPQHF; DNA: TGTGCCAGTAGTATAGATGGGGGCTCCATTAATCAGCCCCAGCATTTT
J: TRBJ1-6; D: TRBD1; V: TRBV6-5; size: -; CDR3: CASSYSIEGAESPLHF; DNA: TGTGCCAGCAGTTACTCGATTGAGGGGGCGGAATCACCCCTCCACTTT
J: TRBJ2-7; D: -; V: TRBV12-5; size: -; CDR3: CASHLGSRPYEQYF; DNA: TGTGCTAGTCATTTGGGGAGCCGCCCCTACGAGCAGTACTTC
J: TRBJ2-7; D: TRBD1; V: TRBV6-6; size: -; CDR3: CASSYSHRTGDEQYF; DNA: TGTGCCAGCAGTTACTCACACCGGACAGGGGACGAGCAGTACTTC
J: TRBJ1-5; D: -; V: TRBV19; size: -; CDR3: CASSIGERQRGYSNQPQHF; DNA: TGTGCCAGTAGTATAGGAGAAAGGCAGAGAGGATATAGCAATCAGCCCCAGCATTTT
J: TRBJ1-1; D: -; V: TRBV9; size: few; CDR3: CASSVAGSNTEAFF; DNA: TGTGCCAGCAGCGTAGCAGGGTCGAACACTGAAGCTTTCTTT
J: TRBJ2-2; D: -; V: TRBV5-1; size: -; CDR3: CASSLAAGADGELFF; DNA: TGCGCCAGCAGCTTGGCCGCAGGGGCGGACGGGGAGCTGTTTTTT
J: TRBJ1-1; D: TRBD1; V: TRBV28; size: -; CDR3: CASSRKRDRQSNTEAFF; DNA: TGTGCCAGCAGTCGTAAGCGGGACAGGCAATCGAACACTGAAGCTTTCTTT
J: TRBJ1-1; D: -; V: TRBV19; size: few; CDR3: CASSLTALTEAFF; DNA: TGTGCCAGTAGTCTTACCGCGTTGACTGAAGCTTTCTTT
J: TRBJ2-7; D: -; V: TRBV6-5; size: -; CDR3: CASSYLSGYEQYF; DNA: TGTGCCAGCAGTTACCTATCCGGGTACGAGCAGTACTTC
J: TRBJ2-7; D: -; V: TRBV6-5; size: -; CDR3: CASSRTGPYEQYF; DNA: TGTGCCAGCAGCCGGACTGGCCCCTACGAGCAGTACTTC
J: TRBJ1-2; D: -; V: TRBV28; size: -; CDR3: CASSSRDGYTF; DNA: TGTGCCAGCAGTTCCAGGGATGGCTACACCTTC
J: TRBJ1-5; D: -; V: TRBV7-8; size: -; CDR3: CASSKLRDNNQPQHF; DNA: TGTGCCAGCAGCAAACTCCGGGACAACAATCAGCCCCAGCATTTT
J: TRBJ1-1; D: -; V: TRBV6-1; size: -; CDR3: CASSGSAGNTEAFF; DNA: TGTGCCAGCAGTGGGTCGGCGGGCAACACTGAAGCTTTCTTT
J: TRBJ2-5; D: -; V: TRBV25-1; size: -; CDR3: CASRAFVEVGQETQYF; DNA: TGTGCCAGCAGGGCCTTCGTTGAGGTTGGTCAAGAGACCCAGTACTTC
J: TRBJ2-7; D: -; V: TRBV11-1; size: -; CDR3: CASSFRTDYEQYF; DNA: TGTGCCAGCAGCTTCAGGACAGACTACGAGCAGTACTTC
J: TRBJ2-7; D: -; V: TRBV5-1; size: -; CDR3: CASSLAVTVVYEQYF; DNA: TGCGCCAGCAGCTTGGCTGTGACTGTTGTCTACGAGCAGTACTTC
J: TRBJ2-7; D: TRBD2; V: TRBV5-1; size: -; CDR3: CASSPTTSGRAYEQYF; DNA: TGCGCCAGCAGCCCGACGACTAGCGGGAGGGCCTACGAGCAGTACTTC
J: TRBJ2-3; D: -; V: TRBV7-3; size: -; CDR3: CASSLRNTDTQYF; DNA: TGTGCCAGCAGCTTACGTAACACAGATACGCAGTATTTT
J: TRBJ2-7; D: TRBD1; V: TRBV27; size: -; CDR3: CASSLSRTGMAYEQYF; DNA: TGTGCCAGCAGTTTATCTCGGACAGGCATGGCCTACGAGCAGTACTTC
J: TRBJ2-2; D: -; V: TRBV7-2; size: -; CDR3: CASSKPLGGLYTGELFF; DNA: TGTGCCAGCAGCAAACCCCTTGGCGGGCTATACACCGGGGAGCTGTTTTTT
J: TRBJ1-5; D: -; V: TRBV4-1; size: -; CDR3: CASSQALRGRNQPQHF; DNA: TGCGCCAGCAGCCAAGCCCTTAGGGGTCGCAATCAGCCCCAGCATTTT
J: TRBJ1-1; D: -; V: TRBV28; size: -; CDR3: CASSFRVMAEAFF; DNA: TGTGCCAGCAGTTTCAGGGTTATGGCTGAAGCTTTCTTT
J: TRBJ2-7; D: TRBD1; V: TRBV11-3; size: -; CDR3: CASRFRDRPYEQYF; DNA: TGTGCCAGCAGATTCCGGGACAGACCCTACGAGCAGTACTTC
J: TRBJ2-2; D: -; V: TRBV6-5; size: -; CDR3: CASSYGLASAGELFF; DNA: TGTGCCAGCAGTTACGGGCTAGCGTCGGCCGGGGAGCTGTTTTTT
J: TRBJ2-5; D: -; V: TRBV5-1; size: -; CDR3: CASSLAGGQETQYF; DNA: TGCGCCAGCAGCTTGGCCGGAGGGCAAGAGACCCAGTACTTC
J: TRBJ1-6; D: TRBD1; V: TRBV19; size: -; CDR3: CASRGTGYNSPLHF; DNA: TGTGCCAGTAGGGGGACAGGTTATAATTCACCCCTCCACTTT
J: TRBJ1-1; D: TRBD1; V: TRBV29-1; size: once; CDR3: CSALRQGNTEAFF; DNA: TGCAGCGCCCTGAGACAGGGGAACACTGAAGCTTTCTTT
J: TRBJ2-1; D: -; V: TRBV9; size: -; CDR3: CASSPRTLLSSYNEQFF; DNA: TGTGCCAGCAGCCCACGGACTCTATTGAGCTCCTACAATGAGCAGTTCTTC
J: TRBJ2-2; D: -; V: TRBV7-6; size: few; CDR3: CASSPTNLEGELFF; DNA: TGTGCCAGCAGCCCTACCAACCTTGAGGGGGAGCTGTTTTTT